The clone carrying this T cell receptor beta chain was seen more than once but under ten times. TCRdb ran MiXCR on the PCR reads and lists one entry per CDR3 protein. Found here are some 88,000 distinct CDR3 sequences, roughly a fifth of them singletons; the top ten hold 1.1%. Sequencing libraries of naive CD8 cells derived from roughly 20,000 to 1,000,000 sorted cells with 10%, 30% or 50% RNA. This sample is drawn from a study of molecular identifiers for immune sequencing clone quantification. The sequence came from a human donor in good health. Some libraries in this study had Jurkat cell RNA spiked in. Specimen: naive CD8+ T cells from blood, with Jurkat cell RNA spiked in. Subset here: FACS-sorted CD8+CD4-CCR7+CD45RA+ naive T cells.

The CDR3: CSVELFQANTGELFF. In nucleotides, the CDR3 is TGCAGCGTTGAATTGTTCCAAGCGAACACCGGGGAGCTGTTTTTT. The V call is TRBV29-1, the J call TRBJ2-2; no reliable D call. V dropped 2 bases and J dropped 0 bases, with 10 bases sitting between them. The CDR3 consists of 15 residues. CDR1 is SQVTM and CDR2 is ANQGSEA in the germline V gene.